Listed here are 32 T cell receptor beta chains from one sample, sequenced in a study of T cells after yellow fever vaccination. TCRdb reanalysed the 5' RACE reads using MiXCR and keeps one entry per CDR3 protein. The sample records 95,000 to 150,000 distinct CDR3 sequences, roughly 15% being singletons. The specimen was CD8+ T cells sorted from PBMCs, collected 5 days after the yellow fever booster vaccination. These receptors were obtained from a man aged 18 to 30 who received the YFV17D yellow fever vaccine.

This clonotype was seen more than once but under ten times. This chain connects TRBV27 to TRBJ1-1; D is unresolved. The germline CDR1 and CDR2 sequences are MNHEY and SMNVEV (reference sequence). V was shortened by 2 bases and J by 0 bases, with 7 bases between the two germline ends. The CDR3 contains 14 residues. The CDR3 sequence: CASSLIGVNTEAFF. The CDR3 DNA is TGTGCCAGCAGTTTAATTGGGGTGAACACTGAAGCTTTCTTT.

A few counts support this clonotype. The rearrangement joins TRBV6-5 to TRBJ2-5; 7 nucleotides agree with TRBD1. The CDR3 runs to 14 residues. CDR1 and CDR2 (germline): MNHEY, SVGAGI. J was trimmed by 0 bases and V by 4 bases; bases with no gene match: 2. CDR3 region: CASSSGQNQETQYF. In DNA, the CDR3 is TGTGCCAGCAGTTCGGGACAGAACCAAGAGACCCAGTACTTC.

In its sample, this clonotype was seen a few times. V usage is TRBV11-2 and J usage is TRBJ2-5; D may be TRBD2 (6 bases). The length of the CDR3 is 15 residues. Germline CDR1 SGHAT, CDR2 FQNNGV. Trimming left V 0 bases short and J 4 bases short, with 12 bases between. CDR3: CASSLDGGYRETQYF. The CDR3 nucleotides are TGTGCCAGCAGCTTAGACGGAGGGTATAGAGAGACCCAGTACTTC.

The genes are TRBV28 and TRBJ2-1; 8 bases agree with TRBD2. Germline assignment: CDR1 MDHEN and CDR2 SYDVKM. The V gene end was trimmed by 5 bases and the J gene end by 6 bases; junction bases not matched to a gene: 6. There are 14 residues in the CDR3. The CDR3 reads CASSPPGGPNEQFF. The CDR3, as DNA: TGTGCCAGCAGTCCCCCGGGGGGGCCCAATGAGCAGTTCTTC.

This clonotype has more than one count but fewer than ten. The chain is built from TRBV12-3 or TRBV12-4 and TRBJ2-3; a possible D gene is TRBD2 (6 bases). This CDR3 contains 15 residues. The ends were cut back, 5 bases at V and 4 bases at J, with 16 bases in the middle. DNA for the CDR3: TGTGCCAGCAGTAGGTCGCGGGGCGGGGCAGATACGCAGTATTTT. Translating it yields CASSRSRGGADTQYF.

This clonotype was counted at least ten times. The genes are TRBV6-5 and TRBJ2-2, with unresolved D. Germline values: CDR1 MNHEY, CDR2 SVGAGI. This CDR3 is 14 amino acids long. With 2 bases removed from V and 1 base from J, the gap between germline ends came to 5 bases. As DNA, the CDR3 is TGTGCCAGCAGTTACCTTCAGAACACCGGGGAGCTGTTTTTT. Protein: CASSYLQNTGELFF.

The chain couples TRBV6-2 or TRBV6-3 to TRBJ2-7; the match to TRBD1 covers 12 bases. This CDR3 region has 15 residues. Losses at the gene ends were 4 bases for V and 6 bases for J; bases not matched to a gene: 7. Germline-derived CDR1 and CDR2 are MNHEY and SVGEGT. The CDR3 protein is CASSLSGTGGTEQYF. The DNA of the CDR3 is TGTGCCAGCAGTTTATCCGGGACAGGGGGCACCGAGCAGTACTTC.

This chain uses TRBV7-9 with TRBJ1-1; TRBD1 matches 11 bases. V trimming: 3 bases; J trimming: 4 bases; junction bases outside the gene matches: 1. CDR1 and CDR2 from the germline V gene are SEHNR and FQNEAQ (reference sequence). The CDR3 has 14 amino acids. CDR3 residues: CASSFGQGATEAFF. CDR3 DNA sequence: TGTGCCAGCAGCTTTGGACAGGGGGCCACTGAAGCTTTCTTT.

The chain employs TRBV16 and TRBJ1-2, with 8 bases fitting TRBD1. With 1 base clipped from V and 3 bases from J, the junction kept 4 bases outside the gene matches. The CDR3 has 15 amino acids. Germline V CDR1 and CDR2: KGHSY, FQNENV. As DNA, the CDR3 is TGTGCCAGCAGCCAATGGGACAGGACCTACTATGGCTACACCTTC. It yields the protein CASSQWDRTYYGYTF. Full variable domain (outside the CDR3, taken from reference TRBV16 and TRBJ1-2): GEEVAQTPKHLVRGEGQKAKLYCAPIKGHSYVFWYQQVLKNEFKFLISFQNENVFDETGMPKERFSAKCLPNSPCSLEIQATKLEDSAVYFCASSQWDRTYYGYTFGSGTRLTVV.

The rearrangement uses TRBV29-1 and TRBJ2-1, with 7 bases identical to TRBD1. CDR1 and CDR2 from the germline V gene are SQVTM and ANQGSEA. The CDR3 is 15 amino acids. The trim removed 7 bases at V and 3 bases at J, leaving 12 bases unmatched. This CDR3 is CSAAEVGDSYNEQFF. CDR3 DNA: TGCAGCGCCGCTGAGGTCGGGGACAGCTACAATGAGCAGTTCTTC.

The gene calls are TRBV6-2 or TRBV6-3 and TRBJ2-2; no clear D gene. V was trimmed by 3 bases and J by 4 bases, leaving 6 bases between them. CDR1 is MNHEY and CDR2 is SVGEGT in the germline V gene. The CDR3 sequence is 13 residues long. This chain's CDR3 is CASSYLRTGELFF. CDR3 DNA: TGTGCCAGCAGTTATCTCCGCACCGGGGAGCTGTTTTTT.

Here the CDR3 DNA reads TGTGCCAGCAACCAGGGGTTCTACAATGAGCAGTTCTTC. Translated: CASNQGFYNEQFF. The V call is TRBV28, the J call TRBJ2-1; possibly TRBD1 for D (6 bases). Germline CDR1 and CDR2: MDHEN and SYDVKM. V lost 7 bases and J 3 bases, leaving 10 bases between the germline ends. This CDR3 has 13 residues.

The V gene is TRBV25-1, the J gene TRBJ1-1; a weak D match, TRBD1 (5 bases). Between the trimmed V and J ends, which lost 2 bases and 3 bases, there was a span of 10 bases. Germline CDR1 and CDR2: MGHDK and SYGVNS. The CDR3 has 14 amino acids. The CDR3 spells CASSEVGDYTEAFF. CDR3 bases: TGTGCCAGCAGTGAAGTGGGGGATTACACTGAAGCTTTCTTT.

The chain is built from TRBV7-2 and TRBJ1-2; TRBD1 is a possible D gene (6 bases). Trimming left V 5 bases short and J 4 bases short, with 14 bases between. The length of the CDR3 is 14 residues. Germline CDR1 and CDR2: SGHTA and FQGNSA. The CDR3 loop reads CASSPGQLFYGYTF. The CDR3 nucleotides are TGTGCCAGCAGCCCAGGACAGCTGTTCTATGGCTACACCTTC.

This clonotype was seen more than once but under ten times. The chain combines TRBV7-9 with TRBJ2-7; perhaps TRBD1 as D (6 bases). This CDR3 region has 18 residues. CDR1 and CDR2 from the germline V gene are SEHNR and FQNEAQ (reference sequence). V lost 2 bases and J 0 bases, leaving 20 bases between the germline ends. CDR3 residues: CASSLPKGRQDSSYEQYV. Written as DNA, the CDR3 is TGTGCCAGCAGCTTACCGAAAGGTAGACAGGACAGCTCCTACGAGCAGTACGTC.

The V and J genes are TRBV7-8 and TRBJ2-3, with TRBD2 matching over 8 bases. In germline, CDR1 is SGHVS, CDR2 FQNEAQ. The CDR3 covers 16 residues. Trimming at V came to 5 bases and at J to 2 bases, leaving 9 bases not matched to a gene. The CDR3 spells CASSASLAGTTDTQYF. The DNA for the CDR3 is TGTGCCAGCAGCGCCTCCTTAGCGGGGACCACAGATACGCAGTATTTT. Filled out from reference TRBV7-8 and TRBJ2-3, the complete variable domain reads GAGVSQSPRYKVAKRGQDVALRCDPISGHVSLFWYQQALGQGPEFLTYFQNEAQLDKSGLPSDRFFAERPEGSVSTLKIQRTQQEDSAVYLCASSASLAGTTDTQYFGPGTRLTVL.

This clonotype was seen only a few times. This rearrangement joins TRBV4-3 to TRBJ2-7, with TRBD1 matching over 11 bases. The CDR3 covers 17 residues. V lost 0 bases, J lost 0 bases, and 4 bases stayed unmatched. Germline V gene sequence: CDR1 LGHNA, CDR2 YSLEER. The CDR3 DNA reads TGCGCCAGCAGCCAAGATTCGGGGACAGGGGGCTCCTACGAGCAGTACTTC. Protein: CASSQDSGTGGSYEQYF.

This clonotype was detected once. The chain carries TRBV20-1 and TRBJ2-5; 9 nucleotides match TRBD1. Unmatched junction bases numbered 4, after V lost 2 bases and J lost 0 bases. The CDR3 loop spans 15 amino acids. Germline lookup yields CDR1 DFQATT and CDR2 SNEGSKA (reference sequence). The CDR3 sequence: CSARLGQGDQETQYF. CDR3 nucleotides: TGCAGTGCTAGACTGGGACAGGGCGACCAAGAGACCCAGTACTTC.

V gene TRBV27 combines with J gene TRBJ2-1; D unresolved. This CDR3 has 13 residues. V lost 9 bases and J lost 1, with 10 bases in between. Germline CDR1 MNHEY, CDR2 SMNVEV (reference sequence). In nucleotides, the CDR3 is TGTGCCAGTACGGACGCTTCCTACAATGAGCAGTTCTTC. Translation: CASTDASYNEQFF.

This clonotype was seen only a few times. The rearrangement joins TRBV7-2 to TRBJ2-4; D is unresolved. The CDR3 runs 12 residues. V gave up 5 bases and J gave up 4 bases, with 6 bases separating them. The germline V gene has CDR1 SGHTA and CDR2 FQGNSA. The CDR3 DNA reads TGTGCCAGCAGCCTGGGGAAAAACATTCAGTACTTC. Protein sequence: CASSLGKNIQYF.

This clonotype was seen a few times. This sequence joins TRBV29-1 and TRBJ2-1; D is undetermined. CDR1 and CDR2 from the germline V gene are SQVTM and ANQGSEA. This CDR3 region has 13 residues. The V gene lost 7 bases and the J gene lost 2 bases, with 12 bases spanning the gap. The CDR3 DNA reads TGCAGCGGGACCTACCCAACCTACAATGAGCAGTTCTTC. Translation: CSGTYPTYNEQFF.

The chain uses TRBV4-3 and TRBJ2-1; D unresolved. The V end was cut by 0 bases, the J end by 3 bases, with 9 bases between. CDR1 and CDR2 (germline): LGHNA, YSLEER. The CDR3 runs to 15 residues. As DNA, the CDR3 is TGCGCCAGCAGCCAAGACCGGGCCTTCTACAATGAGCAGTTCTTC. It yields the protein CASSQDRAFYNEQFF.

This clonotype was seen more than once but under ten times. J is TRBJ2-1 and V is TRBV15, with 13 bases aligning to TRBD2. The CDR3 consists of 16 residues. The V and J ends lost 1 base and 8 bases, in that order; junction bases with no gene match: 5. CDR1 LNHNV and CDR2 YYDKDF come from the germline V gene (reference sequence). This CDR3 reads CATSRVAGLAGHEQFF. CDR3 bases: TGTGCCACCAGCAGAGTTGCGGGACTAGCGGGGCATGAGCAGTTCTTC. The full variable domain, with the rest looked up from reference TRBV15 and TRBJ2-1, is DAMVIQNPRYQVTQFGKPVTLSCSQTLNHNVMYWYQQKSSQAPKLLFHYYDKDFNNEADTPDNFQSRRPNTSFCFLDIRSPGLGDTAMYLCATSRVAGLAGHEQFFGPGTRLTVL.

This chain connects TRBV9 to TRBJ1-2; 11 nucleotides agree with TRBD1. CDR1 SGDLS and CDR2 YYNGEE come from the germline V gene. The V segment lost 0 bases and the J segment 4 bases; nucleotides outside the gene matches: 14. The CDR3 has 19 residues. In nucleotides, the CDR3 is TGTGCCAGCAGCGTAGGAAGCAGAGGGACAGGGGGGACGGCCTATGGCTACACCTTC. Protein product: CASSVGSRGTGGTAYGYTF.

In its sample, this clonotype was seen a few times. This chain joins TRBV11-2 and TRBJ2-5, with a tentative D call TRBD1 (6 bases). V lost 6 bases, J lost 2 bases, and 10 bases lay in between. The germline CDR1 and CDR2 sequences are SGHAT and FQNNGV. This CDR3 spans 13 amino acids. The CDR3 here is CASRRTEQETQYF. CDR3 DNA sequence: TGTGCCAGCAGGAGGACAGAGCAAGAGACCCAGTACTTC.

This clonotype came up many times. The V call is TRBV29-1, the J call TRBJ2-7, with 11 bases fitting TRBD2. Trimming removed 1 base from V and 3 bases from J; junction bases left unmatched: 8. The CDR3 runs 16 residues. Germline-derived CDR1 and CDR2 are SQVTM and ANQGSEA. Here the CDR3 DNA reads TGCAGCGTTGAAGGGCTAGAGACTAGCGGGGACTACGAGCAGTACTTC. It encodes CSVEGLETSGDYEQYF.

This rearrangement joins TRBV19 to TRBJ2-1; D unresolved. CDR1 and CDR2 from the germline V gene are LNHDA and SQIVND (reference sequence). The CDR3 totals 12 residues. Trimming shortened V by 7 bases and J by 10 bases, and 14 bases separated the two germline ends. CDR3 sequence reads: CASNGGLLEQFF. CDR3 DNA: TGTGCCAGTAACGGTGGGCTTTTGGAGCAGTTCTTC.

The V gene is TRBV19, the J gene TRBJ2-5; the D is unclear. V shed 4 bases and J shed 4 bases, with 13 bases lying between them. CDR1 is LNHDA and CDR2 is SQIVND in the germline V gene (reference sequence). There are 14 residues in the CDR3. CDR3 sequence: CASSSPTRRETQYF. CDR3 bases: TGTGCCAGTAGTAGCCCGACCCGGAGAGAGACCCAGTACTTC.

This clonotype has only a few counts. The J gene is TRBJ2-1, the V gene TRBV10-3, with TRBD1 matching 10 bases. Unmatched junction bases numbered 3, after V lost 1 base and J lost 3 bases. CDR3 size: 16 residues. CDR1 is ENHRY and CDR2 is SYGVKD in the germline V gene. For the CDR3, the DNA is TGTGCCATCAGTGAGTTAGGGACAGGGGTCTACAATGAGCAGTTCTTC. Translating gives CAISELGTGVYNEQFF.

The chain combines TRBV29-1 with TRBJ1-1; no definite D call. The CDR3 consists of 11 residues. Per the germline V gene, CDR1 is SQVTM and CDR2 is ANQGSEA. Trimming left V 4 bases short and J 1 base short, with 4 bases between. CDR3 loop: CSVVSNTEAFF. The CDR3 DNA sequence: TGCAGCGTTGTATCGAACACTGAAGCTTTCTTT.

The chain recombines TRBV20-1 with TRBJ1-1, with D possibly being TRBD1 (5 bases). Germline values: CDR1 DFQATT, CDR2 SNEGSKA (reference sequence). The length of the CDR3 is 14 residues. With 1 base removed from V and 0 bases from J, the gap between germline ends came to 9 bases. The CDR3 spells CSARGRGLNTEAFF. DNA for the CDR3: TGCAGTGCTAGAGGACGGGGCTTGAACACTGAAGCTTTCTTT.

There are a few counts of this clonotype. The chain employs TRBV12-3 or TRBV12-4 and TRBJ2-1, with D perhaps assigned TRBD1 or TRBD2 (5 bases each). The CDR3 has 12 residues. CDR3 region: CAGGSSYNEQFF. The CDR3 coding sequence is TGTGCTGGGGGAAGCTCCTACAATGAGCAGTTCTTC.